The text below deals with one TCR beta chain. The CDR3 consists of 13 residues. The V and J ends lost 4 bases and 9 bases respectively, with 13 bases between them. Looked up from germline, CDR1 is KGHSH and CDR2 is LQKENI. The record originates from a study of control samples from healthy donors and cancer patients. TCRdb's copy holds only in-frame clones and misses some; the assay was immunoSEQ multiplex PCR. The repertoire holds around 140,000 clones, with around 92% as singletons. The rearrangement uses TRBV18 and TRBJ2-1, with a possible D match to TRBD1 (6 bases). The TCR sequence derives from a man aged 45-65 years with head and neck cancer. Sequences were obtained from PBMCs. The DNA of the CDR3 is TGTGCCAGCTCACTAGACAGGCTTGGTGAGCAGTTCTTC. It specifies CASSLDRLGEQFF.